The 14 T cell receptor beta chains presented below share a single source sample, sequenced in a study of T cell repertoires in cytomegalovirus infection. One entry per CDR3 protein, called by TCRdb with MiXCR from the reads. Of approximately 310,000 distinct CDR3 sequences detected, around a quarter appear once; the ten largest clones hold roughly 14%. Antigens for these TCRs are unknown. The sample was cultured PBMCs, taken from culture after CMV antigen stimulation. The source is a human donor in good health (CMV status not recorded). Some clones in this sample may be carry-over from other donors' samples.

The chain is built from TRBV5-1 and TRBJ2-2; 10 nucleotides agree with TRBD1. This CDR3 region has 15 residues. V dropped 4 bases and J dropped 9; count of bases not matched to a gene: 9. CDR1 and CDR2 (germline): SGHRS, YFSETQ. CDR3 sequence (DNA): TGCGCCAGCAGCCGTCCCGGGACAGGGGCCAGGGAGCTGTTTTTT. It codes for CASSRPGTGARELFF.

In its sample, this clonotype was seen a few times. V and J are TRBV7-2 and TRBJ1-1, with D unclear. The germline V gene has CDR1 SGHTA and CDR2 FQGNSA. The CDR3 runs 12 residues. Trimming stripped 5 bases from V and 7 bases from J, with 11 bases between. The CDR3 loop is CASSISRFEAFF. The CDR3 DNA reads as TGTGCCAGCAGCATCTCGAGATTTGAAGCTTTCTTT.

This clonotype was observed a handful of times. The genes are TRBV27 and TRBJ2-3; tentatively, D is TRBD1 (6 bases). Germline values: CDR1 MNHEY, CDR2 SMNVEV (reference sequence). V was shortened by 5 bases and J by 3 bases, with 12 bases between the two germline ends. The CDR3 consists of 14 residues. DNA for the CDR3: TGTGCCAGCAGTATCAGGGGCCGAACAGATACGCAGTATTTT. Residues: CASSIRGRTDTQYF.

This clonotype was recorded at least ten times. The rearrangement joins TRBV7-2 to TRBJ2-2, with 7 bases that match TRBD2. The germline CDR1 and CDR2 sequences are SGHTA and FQGNSA. The J segment lost 3 bases and the V segment lost 2 bases, leaving 3 bases of the junction unmatched. The CDR3 length is 15 residues. DNA of the CDR3: TGTGCCAGCAGCTTACAGCGGGACTACACCGGGGAGCTGTTTTTT. Translated, it gives CASSLQRDYTGELFF.

This rearrangement joins TRBV28 to TRBJ1-5; a possible D gene is TRBD1 (5 bases). The length of the CDR3 is 13 residues. Germline V gene sequence: CDR1 MDHEN, CDR2 SYDVKM. V lost 10 bases to trimming and J lost 4 bases, with 14 bases between them. CDR3 sequence reads: CATLQERNQPQHF. As DNA, the CDR3 is TGTGCCACACTACAGGAGCGGAATCAGCCCCAGCATTTT.

The sample holds a few counts of this clonotype. This chain joins TRBV28 and TRBJ2-7, with 9 bases identical to TRBD2. The CDR3 extends over 16 amino acids. Unmatched junction bases numbered 13, after V lost 4 bases and J lost 6 bases. Germline CDR1 and CDR2: MDHEN and SYDVKM. The CDR3 DNA sequence: TGTGCCAGCAGTTCTTTGGTCTGGCGGGAGGGTTCCGAGCAGTACTTC. Translation: CASSSLVWREGSEQYF. Using reference TRBV28 and TRBJ2-7 for the parts outside the CDR3, the full variable domain is DVKVTQSSRYLVKRTGEKVFLECVQDMDHENMFWYRQDPGLGLRLIYFSYDVKMKEKGDIPEGYSVSREKKERFSLILESASTNQTSMYLCASSSLVWREGSEQYFGPGTRLTVT.

This clonotype was counted a few times. The V call is TRBV19, the J call TRBJ1-6; the D gene is possibly TRBD1 (6 bases). Germline V gene sequence: CDR1 LNHDA, CDR2 SQIVND (reference sequence). V dropped 5 bases and J dropped 7 bases, with 21 bases sitting between them. The CDR3 covers 17 residues. CDR3 in amino acids: CASSAGSGGTRNSPLHF. For the CDR3, the DNA is TGTGCCAGTAGTGCCGGGTCAGGAGGGACAAGAAATTCACCCCTCCACTTT.

This clonotype was picked up one time. This rearrangement joins TRBV7-4 to TRBJ1-1; 7 nucleotides align to TRBD1. The CDR3 has 18 amino acids. Germline CDR1 and CDR2: SGHVT and SQSDAQ. Unmatched junction bases numbered 22, after V lost 7 bases and J lost 5 bases. CDR3 region: CASNSFFGTVDRGTEAFF. DNA for the CDR3: TGTGCCAGCAACTCCTTTTTCGGGACAGTTGATCGAGGGACTGAAGCTTTCTTT.

The rearrangement joins TRBV20-1 to TRBJ2-3; D unclear. The CDR3 consists of 13 residues. Germline values: CDR1 DFQATT, CDR2 SNEGSKA (reference sequence). V lost 6 bases to trimming and J lost 0 bases, with 10 bases between them. CDR3 in amino acids: CSAKTTSTDTQYF. The DNA of the CDR3 is TGCAGTGCCAAAACTACTAGCACAGATACGCAGTATTTT.

The chain employs TRBV28 and TRBJ1-2; TRBD1 might be the D (6 bases). The CDR3 totals 14 residues. Per germline, CDR1 MDHEN and CDR2 SYDVKM. With 8 bases removed from V and 4 bases from J, the gap between germline ends came to 17 bases. The CDR3 nucleotides read TGTGCCAGCGGCGGGGGCGCGGGCCTCTATGGCTACACCTTC. As protein: CASGGGAGLYGYTF.

Remarks on this clonotype: This may arise from a read error, as a much more abundant clone is one base away. The chain's CDR3 is CASSLSGTGVYEQYF. CDR3 DNA: TGTGCCAGCAGCCTCTCCGGGACAGGGGTATACGAGCAGTACTTC. The rearrangement joins TRBV7-2 to TRBJ2-7; 10 bases line up with TRBD1. After removal of 5 bases from V and 4 bases from J, the junction contained 8 bases not matched to a gene. Per the germline V gene, CDR1 is SGHTA and CDR2 is FQGNSA. The CDR3 has 15 residues.

This chain joins TRBV19 and TRBJ2-1; a possible D gene is TRBD1 (6 bases). Germline V CDR1 and CDR2: LNHDA, SQIVND (reference sequence). The CDR3 is 13 residues long. V gave up 6 bases and J gave up 1 base, with 7 bases separating them. CDR3 sequence: CASRQGSYNEQFF. CDR3 nucleotide sequence: TGTGCCAGTAGACAGGGTTCCTACAATGAGCAGTTCTTC. The variable domain in full, with the rest retrieved from reference TRBV19 and TRBJ2-1, is DGGITQSPKYLFRKEGQNVTLSCEQNLNHDAMYWYRQDPGQGLRLIYYSQIVNDFQKGDIAEGYSVSREKKESFPLTVTSAQKNPTAFYLCASRQGSYNEQFFGPGTRLTVL.

The V call is TRBV7-2, the J call TRBJ1-2; D is undetermined. V was cut by 2 bases and J by 6 bases, with 16 bases left in between. The CDR3 totals 15 residues. The germline CDR1 and CDR2 sequences are SGHTA and FQGNSA. CDR3 nucleotide sequence: TGTGCCAGCAGCTTATATTGGGTGCTCGCAGATGGCTACACCTTC. Its protein is CASSLYWVLADGYTF.

This clonotype was seen only once. The CDR3 DNA reads as TGTGCCAGCAGAAACGGGTGGACAGCGGCTCAAGGCTACACCTTC. It is translated as CASRNGWTAAQGYTF. V and J are TRBV6-1 and TRBJ1-2; D may be TRBD1 (6 bases). Germline V CDR1 and CDR2: MNHNS, SASEGT. Trimming stripped 6 bases from V and 8 bases from J, with 22 bases between. The CDR3 has 15 residues.